Shown below are 16 T cell receptor beta chains from a single sample sequenced in a study of blood T cell repertoires in COVID-19. Sequencing used immunoSEQ multiplex PCR; TCRdb keeps in-frame clones, though not all of them. The repertoire holds fewer than 300,000 clones, with approximately 87% as singletons. Sequencing was done on a sample of peripheral blood. All receptors derive from a human donor in a cohort sampled during active COVID-19.

The genes are TRBV5-8 and TRBJ1-1, with a possible D match to TRBD1 (5 bases). Per the germline V gene, CDR1 is SGHTS and CDR2 is YDEGEE. This CDR3 region has 13 residues. V was trimmed by 4 bases and J by 5 bases, leaving 12 bases between them. CDR3 amino acids: CASSVWGGTEAFF. CDR3 DNA: TGTGCCAGCAGCGTGTGGGGGGGAACTGAAGCTTTCTTT.

This clone was seen a few times. The chain is built from TRBV7-2 and TRBJ2-2; weak D call: TRBD1 (6 bases). This CDR3 spans 16 amino acids. V was cut by 2 bases and J by 1 base, with 11 bases left in between. Germline CDR1 reads SGHTA; CDR2 reads FQGNSA. The CDR3 DNA sequence: TGTGCCAGCAGCTTAACGACAGGCCTGAACACCGGGGAGCTGTTTTTT. Translating it yields CASSLTTGLNTGELFF. Drawing the rest from reference TRBV7-2 and TRBJ2-2, the complete variable domain is GAGVSQSPSNKVTEKGKDVELRCDPISGHTALYWYRQSLGQGLEFLIYFQGNSAPDKSGLPSDRFSAERTGGSVSTLTIQRTQQEDSAVYLCASSLTTGLNTGELFFGEGSRLTVL.

CDR3 sequence: CASSYPPYPGQGYEQYF. The CDR3, as DNA: TGTGCCAGCAGTTACCCTCCGTACCCGGGACAGGGTTACGAGCAGTACTTC. This chain connects TRBV6-2 or TRBV6-3 to TRBJ2-7, with 9 bases identical to TRBD1. This CDR3 region has 17 residues. Germline CDR1 and CDR2: MNHEY and SVGEGT. V lost 2 bases and J lost 4; bases outside the gene matches: 12.

The sample holds one count of this clone. The chain combines TRBV19 with TRBJ1-5, with 8 bases matching TRBD1. CDR3 size: 14 residues. Trimming at V came to 9 bases and at J to 5 bases, leaving 9 bases not matched to a gene. Germline CDR1 and CDR2: LNHDA and SQIVND (reference sequence). CDR3 sequence: CASKDRVGDQPQHF. Here the CDR3 DNA reads TGTGCCAGCAAGGACAGGGTGGGAGATCAGCCCCAGCATTTT. The variable domain in full, completed from reference TRBV19 and TRBJ1-5, reads DGGITQSPKYLFRKEGQNVTLSCEQNLNHDAMYWYRQDPGQGLRLIYYSQIVNDFQKGDIAEGYSVSREKKESFPLTVTSAQKNPTAFYLCASKDRVGDQPQHFGDGTRLSIL.

J is TRBJ2-7 and V is TRBV27, with a possible D match to TRBD2 (7 bases). The CDR3 is 16 amino acids. V shed 0 bases and J shed 2 bases, with 14 bases lying between them. Germline CDR1 MNHEY, CDR2 SMNVEV (reference sequence). CDR3 nucleotides: TGTGCCAGCAGTTTATCGGGGGCTAGCGGCACCTACGAGCAGTACTTC. Amino acid sequence: CASSLSGASGTYEQYF.

V gene TRBV3-1 (or the pseudogene TRBV3-2) combines with J gene TRBJ2-7, with a possible D match to TRBD1 (6 bases). V was shortened by 4 bases and J by 3 bases, with 13 bases between the two germline ends. The CDR3 is made up of 14 amino acids. The germline V gene encodes CDR1 LGHDT and CDR2 YNNKEL (reference sequence). Here the CDR3 DNA reads TGTGCCAGCAGCCTACTCGGACAGAACTACGAGCAGTACTTC. Amino acids: CASSLLGQNYEQYF.

The V gene is TRBV7-9, the J gene TRBJ1-2; D may be TRBD1 (6 bases). The CDR3 is 15 amino acids. Germline CDR1 reads SEHNR; CDR2 reads FQNEAQ (reference sequence). V was cut by 1 base and J by 4 bases, with 13 bases left in between. The CDR3 DNA reads as TGTGCCAGCAGCTTAGATCCAACAGGGTCCTATGGCTACACCTTC. The encoded protein is CASSLDPTGSYGYTF.

This chain links TRBV19 with TRBJ1-1; the D gene is possibly TRBD1 (5 bases). CDR1 and CDR2 from the germline V gene are LNHDA and SQIVND (reference sequence). The CDR3 loop spans 13 amino acids. The ends were cut back, 9 bases at V and 0 bases at J, with 11 bases in the middle. The CDR3 DNA follows: TGTGCCAGCCGAGGGGACTTGAACACTGAAGCTTTCTTT. It is translated as CASRGDLNTEAFF.

The CDR3 loop is CASSYFSGTANEQFF. Here the CDR3 DNA reads TGTGCCAGCAGCTACTTTTCCGGGACAGCTAATGAGCAGTTCTTC. The chain couples TRBV14 to TRBJ2-1; 7 bases agree with TRBD1. The CDR3 contains 15 residues. J gave up 7 bases and V 5 bases, and 11 bases lay outside the gene matches. CDR1 SGHDN and CDR2 FVKESK come from the germline V gene. Looking up the rest from reference TRBV14 and TRBJ2-1 gives the full variable domain: EAGVTQFPSHSVIEKGQTVTLRCDPISGHDNLYWYRRVMGKEIKFLLHFVKESKQDESGMPNNRFLAERTGGTYSTLKVQPAELEDSGVYFCASSYFSGTANEQFFGPGTRLTVL.

V is TRBV5-1 and J is TRBJ1-2; possibly TRBD1 for D (6 bases). With 2 bases removed from V and 7 bases from J, the gap between germline ends came to 6 bases. Germline lookup yields CDR1 SGHRS and CDR2 YFSETQ. The CDR3 loop spans 11 amino acids. The CDR3 is CASSLGGGYTF. CDR3 nucleotides: TGCGCCAGCAGCTTAGGGGGTGGCTACACCTTC.

In regard to this clone: Possible read error: a much larger clone is one base away. Other DNA sequences in the same sample also yield this CDR3. The rearrangement links TRBV12-3 or TRBV12-4 to TRBJ1-1; D is ambiguous. The CDR3 is 11 residues long. The V end was cut by 5 bases, the J end by 1 base, with 2 bases between. The CDR3 spells CASSRNTEAFF. The CDR3, as DNA: TGTGCCAGCAGTCGGAACACTGAAGCTTTCTTT.

The J gene is TRBJ1-1, the V gene TRBV5-1; D possibly corresponds to TRBD1 (6 bases). The length of the CDR3 is 14 residues. The germline V and J ends were trimmed by 4 bases and 1 base, with 11 bases remaining between them. Germline V gives CDR1 SGHRS, CDR2 YFSETQ. The CDR3 region is CASSGGHWNTEAFF. The DNA for the CDR3 is TGCGCCAGCAGCGGGGGACACTGGAACACTGAAGCTTTCTTT.

Only a few counts were recorded for this clone. The gene calls are TRBV7-2 and TRBJ2-7; 14 positions match TRBD2. There are 14 residues in the CDR3. After removal of 3 bases from V and 6 bases from J, the junction contained 1 base not matched to a gene. From germline, CDR1 is SGHTA and CDR2 FQGNSA. CDR3 nucleotides: TGTGCCAGCAGCTTCGGGACTAGCGGGAGCGAGCAGTACTTC. It yields the protein CASSFGTSGSEQYF. Using reference TRBV7-2 and TRBJ2-7 for the parts outside the CDR3, the full variable domain is GAGVSQSPSNKVTEKGKDVELRCDPISGHTALYWYRQSLGQGLEFLIYFQGNSAPDKSGLPSDRFSAERTGGSVSTLTIQRTQQEDSAVYLCASSFGTSGSEQYFGPGTRLTVT.

J is TRBJ2-7 and V is TRBV7-2; D remains unclear. The germline V gene has CDR1 SGHTA and CDR2 FQGNSA. V dropped 5 bases and J dropped 0 bases, with 17 bases sitting between them. The CDR3 loop spans 16 amino acids. The CDR3 sequence: CASSPAVSSSSYEQYF. CDR3 in DNA: TGTGCCAGCAGCCCGGCGGTTTCGTCTAGCTCCTACGAGCAGTACTTC. The full variable domain, with the rest looked up from reference TRBV7-2 and TRBJ2-7, is GAGVSQSPSNKVTEKGKDVELRCDPISGHTALYWYRQSLGQGLEFLIYFQGNSAPDKSGLPSDRFSAERTGGSVSTLTIQRTQQEDSAVYLCASSPAVSSSSYEQYFGPGTRLTVT.

This rearrangement joins TRBV5-5 to TRBJ2-2; D call uncertain. Deletions cut 0 bases from V and 3 bases from J, with 9 bases between. The CDR3 has 15 residues. The V gene's germline CDR1 is SGHKS and CDR2 YYEKEE (reference sequence). The CDR3 sequence is CASSLGHRDTGELFF. The CDR3 DNA is TGTGCCAGCAGCTTGGGACACAGAGACACCGGGGAGCTGTTTTTT.

The J gene is TRBJ1-1, the V gene TRBV6-6, with TRBD1 matching 7 bases. The CDR3 runs 12 residues. The junction had 1 base not matched to a gene; V was cut back by 4 bases and J by 5 bases. Germline assignment: CDR1 MNHNY and CDR2 SVGAGI (reference sequence). DNA of the CDR3: TGTGCCAGCAGTTCAGGGGGAACTGAAGCTTTCTTT. It codes for CASSSGGTEAFF.